This record covers a single T cell receptor beta chain. What it binds is unknown. The assay that was used to sequence DNA from cultured CD4+ T cells was the Oncomine TCR Beta short-read assay. TCRdb analysed the PCR reads with MiXCR anew, one entry per CDR3 protein. The table lists some 9,500 distinct CDR3 sequences, approximately 40% of them singletons. The data derive from a study of vaccination and CD4 T cells after COVID-19. Germline CDR1 and CDR2: DFQATT and SNEGSKA (reference sequence). The CDR3 is made up of 15 amino acids. Trimming left V 0 bases short and J 4 bases short, with 15 bases between. This sample's treatment: approximately nine-day PBMC culture with coronavirus spike peptide pools or control peptides (ViraFEST assay).

Material for sequencing was CD4+ T cells from blood, cultured in vitro. The sequence was obtained from a human donor who had recovered from COVID-19. The chain couples TRBV20-1 to TRBJ2-5; D is perhaps TRBD1 (6 bases). The CDR3, as DNA: TGCAGTGCTAGAGATATAAGGGACATTGTAGAGACCCAGTACTTC. Protein product: CSARDIRDIVETQYF.